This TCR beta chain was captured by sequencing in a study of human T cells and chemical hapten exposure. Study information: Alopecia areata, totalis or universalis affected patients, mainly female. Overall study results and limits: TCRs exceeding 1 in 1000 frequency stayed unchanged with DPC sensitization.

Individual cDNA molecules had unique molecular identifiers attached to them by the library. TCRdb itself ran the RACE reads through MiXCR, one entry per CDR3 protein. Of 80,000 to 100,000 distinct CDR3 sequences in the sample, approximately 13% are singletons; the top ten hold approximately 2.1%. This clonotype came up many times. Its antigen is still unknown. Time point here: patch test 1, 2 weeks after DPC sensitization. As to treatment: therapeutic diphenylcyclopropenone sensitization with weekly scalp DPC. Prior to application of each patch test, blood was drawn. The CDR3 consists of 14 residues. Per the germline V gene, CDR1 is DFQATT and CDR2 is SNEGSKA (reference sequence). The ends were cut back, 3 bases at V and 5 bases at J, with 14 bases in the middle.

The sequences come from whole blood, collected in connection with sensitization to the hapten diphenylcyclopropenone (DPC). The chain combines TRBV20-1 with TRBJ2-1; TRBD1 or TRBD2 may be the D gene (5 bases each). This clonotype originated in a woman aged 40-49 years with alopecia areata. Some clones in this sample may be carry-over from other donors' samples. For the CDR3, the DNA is TGCAGTGCTAGTAAGTGGGACCTCCACAATGAGCAGTTCTTC. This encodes CSASKWDLHNEQFF.